This T cell receptor beta chain was sequenced in a study of cytotoxic CD8 clonotypes in ibrutinib-treated CLL. Background on the study: Among the patients, around ten presented as relapsed/refractory and about 16 as treatment-naive; around 17 showed unmutated IGHV. Notes on the study in general: There were differences in sampling times between sustained-remission and progressing patients.

Data came from immunoSEQ multiplex PCR; TCRdb stores just in-frame clones and leaves some out. The sample records around 140,000 clones, roughly 80% being singletons. Germline CDR1 is SGHTA and CDR2 is FQGNSA. This CDR3 region has 14 residues. Between the trimmed V and J ends, which lost 8 bases and 4 bases, there was a span of 16 bases. As to this clone: Its matching antigen is unknown.

The chain has TRBV7-2 and TRBJ2-3; D not certain. Source: PBMCs, taken after 12 months of ibrutinib treatment. This clonotype was obtained from a human donor with chronic lymphocytic leukemia. This chain's CDR3 is CASARAKRSDTQYF. DNA for the CDR3: TGTGCCAGCGCCCGGGCCAAGAGATCAGATACGCAGTATTTT.